Listed below are T cell receptor beta chains from one sample, sequenced in a study of blood T cell repertoires in COVID-19. Clones were read by immunoSEQ multiplex PCR, and TCRdb kept only the in-frame ones, dropping some. The sample includes some 200,000 clones, approximately 80% seen only once; the top ten take 1.3%. Sequenced input: PBMCs or T cells enriched from blood (not recorded which). The source of these receptors is a middle-aged woman with acute COVID-19. Both conserved end residues are part of each CDR3. A D gene is named only where the DNA matches it firmly. Some rows have no size entry. The others give once, few or many, or a class for an expanded clone.

D gene | clone size | J gene | V gene | CDR3 protein | CDR3 DNA
NA | NA | TRBJ2-7 | TRBV27 | CASSSGDYLTSYEQYF | TGTGCCAGCAGTTCGGGCGACTACTTGACTTCCTACGAGCAGTACTTC
TRBD2 | NA | TRBJ2-7 | TRBV10-3 | CAISLAGVYEQYF | TGTGCCATCAGTCTAGCGGGAGTCTACGAGCAGTACTTC
TRBD1 | NA | TRBJ2-7 | TRBV16 | CASSQIGTGYEQYF | TGTGCCAGCAGCCAAATTGGGACAGGCTACGAGCAGTACTTC
TRBD2 | NA | TRBJ2-2 | TRBV4-2 | CASSQKSSGVTGELFF | TGTGCCAGCAGCCAAAAGTCTAGCGGGGTCACCGGGGAGCTGTTTTTT
NA | NA | TRBJ1-1 | TRBV5-1 | CASSLVGAVVNTEAFF | TGCGCCAGCAGCTTGGTGGGGGCGGTCGTGAACACTGAAGCTTTCTTT
NA | NA | TRBJ2-1 | TRBV5-1 | CASSFPGQGMYNEQFF | TGCGCCAGCAGCTTTCCGGGACAAGGAATGTACAATGAGCAGTTCTTC
NA | NA | TRBJ1-1 | TRBV10-3 | CAISESGVGTEAFF | TGTGCCATCAGTGAGTCAGGGGTAGGGACTGAAGCTTTCTTT
TRBD1 | NA | TRBJ1-5 | TRBV30 | CAWDRGTNQPQHF | TGTGCCTGGGACAGGGGGACTAATCAGCCCCAGCATTTT
TRBD1 | few | TRBJ2-7 | TRBV5-6 | CASSLGQGLSYEQYF | TGTGCCAGCAGCTTGGGACAGGGGTTATCCTACGAGCAGTACTTC
NA | NA | TRBJ1-5 | TRBV27 | CASSPRDMVGNQPQHF | TGTGCCAGCAGTCCCCGGGACATGGTTGGCAATCAGCCCCAGCATTTT
TRBD1 | NA | TRBJ2-3 | TRBV18 | CASSQPGQGATDTQYF | TGTGCCAGCTCACAGCCGGGACAGGGGGCCACGGATACGCAGTATTTT
TRBD1 | NA | TRBJ1-6 | TRBV14 | CASSQDGRGRVDSPLHF | TGTGCCAGCAGCCAAGACGGCAGGGGGCGAGTGGATTCACCCCTCCACTTT
NA | few | TRBJ1-1 | TRBV7-8 | CASSPQAGVAEAFF | TGTGCCAGCAGCCCACAGGCTGGGGTGGCTGAAGCTTTCTTT
TRBD2 | NA | TRBJ2-5 | TRBV7-2 | CASSESGNGETQYF | TGTGCCAGCAGCGAAAGCGGGAACGGGGAGACCCAGTACTTC
TRBD1 | NA | TRBJ2-3 | TRBV24-1 | CATSDPGQGSTDTQYF | TGTGCCACCAGTGACCCGGGACAGGGGTCCACAGATACGCAGTATTTT
NA | few | TRBJ1-1 | TRBV11-2 | CASSRAGQHLNTEAFF | TGTGCCAGCAGCCGGGCCGGACAGCACTTGAACACTGAAGCTTTCTTT
TRBD1 | NA | TRBJ1-6 | TRBV28 | CATWGQGISSPLHF | TGTGCCACTTGGGGACAGGGGATTAGTTCACCCCTCCACTTT
NA | NA | TRBJ2-7 | TRBV7-9 | CASSPGAGSYEQYF | TGTGCCAGCAGCCCAGGGGCAGGGAGCTACGAGCAGTACTTC